The entry below describes one T cell receptor (beta chain). The target antigen is unknown. The CDR3 is 14 residues long. Germline V lookup: CDR1 SGHDN, CDR2 FVKESK. V was cut by 4 bases and J by 3 bases, with 10 bases left in between. The sample belongs to a study of T cells in Graves' hyperthyroidism and ophthalmopathy. Overall study context: Initial diagnosis, before any treatment, was when peripheral blood was collected.

The study, taken as a whole, reports: Patients with ophthalmopathy were separated from those with stable hyperthyroidism by a 13 V-J model.

TCR beta CDR3 regions were amplified from RNA. HTBI primers were used for first-round RT-PCR of the TCR CDR3. TCRdb reprocessed the multiplex PCR reads via MiXCR and lists one record per CDR3 protein. The data show hundreds of thousands of distinct CDR3 sequences, around a sixth seen once. The receptor comes from a woman aged 18-29 years with Graves' hyperthyroidism that later progressed to Graves' ophthalmopathy. The source material was blood. The gene calls are TRBV14 and TRBJ2-1, with unresolved D. The CDR3 is CASSPYRRYNEQFF. The DNA of the CDR3 is TGTGCCAGCAGCCCATATAGGCGCTACAATGAGCAGTTCTTC.